The entry that follows covers one T cell receptor beta chain sequence. The antigen is not known. The record originates from a study of T cell responses to AZD1222 COVID-19 vaccine. In germline, CDR1 is SGHTA, CDR2 FQGNSA. V was clipped by 6 bases and J by 11 bases, with 16 bases between them. CDR3 length: 12 amino acids. The study's findings and limits: Only after the peak T cell response were repertoires sampled. Regions left unmutated in variants are reportedly the target of nearly half of spike-specific TCRs. Clonal diversity was possibly underestimated, and white British individuals and females predominated among donors.

Produced via immunoSEQ multiplex PCR; TCRdb's table is partial and in-frame only. The sample lists approximately 220,000 clones; roughly 91% were seen once. This chain uses TRBV7-2 with TRBJ1-1; weak D call: TRBD1 (6 bases). The sequencing here drew on peripheral blood, taken on day 0 of MenACWY control vaccination. The receptor comes from an adult in good health. CDR3 coding DNA: TGTGCCAGCAGTCGTGGAGGGGGTGGGGCTTTCTTT. Translation: CASSRGGGGAFF.